This T cell receptor beta chain was observed in a study of Ad26.COV2.S vaccination and SARS-CoV-2 variants. Study-level background: Intramuscular Ad26.COV2.S at 5x10^10 or 1x10^11 viral particles. Study results and limitations: For non-spike TCRs, breadth in vaccine recipients resembled that in placebo recipients. Vaccine recipients had higher spike-specific TCR breadth than placebo recipients.

The V end lost 7 bases, the J end lost 7 bases, and 14 bases lay between the germline ends. CDR1 and CDR2 (germline): MNHNY, SVGAGI (reference sequence). This CDR3 spans 13 amino acids. A single count supports this clone. What it recognizes is unknown. The treatment: some 19 received Ad26.COV2.S at low or high dose, single or two shots; 5 received placebo; per-sample allocation not given. All samples were drawn on day 63, counting from the first vaccine or placebo injection. A Boston adult aged 18-55 years was the donor. Profiled with immunoSEQ multiplex PCR; TCRdb holds only in-frame clones, not every one. The sample contains around 380,000 clones, about nine tenths of which appear only once.

The specimen comprised peripheral blood, sampled in a trial of Ad26.COV2.S vaccine versus placebo. The chain joins TRBV6-6 to TRBJ1-5; perhaps TRBD1 as D (5 bases). This clonotype was sampled from a person aged 18 to 65 who received the Ad26.COV2.S COVID-19 vaccine or a placebo. The CDR3, as DNA: TGTGCCAGCACCTCGGACTGGGGCCAGCCCCAGCATTTT. Its protein is CASTSDWGQPQHF.